A single sample gave rise to the 4 T cell receptor beta chains below, sequenced in a study of cytomegalovirus exposure and HLA in healthy donors (dated by TCRdb to the late 2010s). Library method: the immunoSEQ multiplex PCR assay. TCRdb carries this immuneACCESS record with in-frame sequences only. Its versions omit some clonotypes, under half of them owing to an unresolved V gene in the studies checked, with the rest unexplained. In all, the sample holds around 120,000 clones, and about 85% of those were seen once. 4.4% of the sample belongs to the ten largest clones. The sample taken for sequencing was PBMCs. The receptors stem from a man aged 18 to 29 in good health and CMV-seropositive.

The chain is built from TRBV7-2 and TRBJ1-4; D is perhaps TRBD1 (6 bases). The ends were cut back, 5 bases at V and 7 bases at J, with 17 bases in the middle. CDR1 SGHTA and CDR2 FQGNSA come from the germline V gene. The CDR3 spans 15 residues. The CDR3: CASSRIQGFGEKLFF. CDR3 DNA sequence: TGTGCCAGCAGCCGGATACAGGGATTTGGTGAAAAACTGTTTTTT.

The rearrangement links TRBV7-9 to TRBJ1-1; TRBD1 is a possible D gene (6 bases). The CDR3 length is 13 residues. The V and J ends lost 4 bases and 4 bases respectively, with 10 bases between them. Germline V lookup: CDR1 SEHNR, CDR2 FQNEAQ (reference sequence). CDR3 amino acids: CASSWTALTEAFF. The DNA of the CDR3 is TGTGCCAGCAGCTGGACAGCTCTCACTGAAGCTTTCTTT.

The chain has TRBV5-5 and TRBJ2-7; the D gene is possibly TRBD1 (6 bases). The CDR3 runs to 13 residues. Trimming cost V 2 bases and J 6 bases, with 12 bases left between them. Germline values: CDR1 SGHKS, CDR2 YYEKEE (reference sequence). CDR3 region: CASSFGTGTEQYF. CDR3 nucleotides: TGTGCCAGCAGCTTCGGAACAGGGACCGAGCAGTACTTC. The full variable domain, completed using reference TRBV5-5 and TRBJ2-7, is DAGVTQSPTHLIKTRGQQVTLRCSPISGHKSVSWYQQVLGQGPQFIFQYYEKEERGRGNFPDRFSARQFPNYSSELNVNALLLGDSALYLCASSFGTGTEQYFGPGTRLTVT.

On this clone: In the same sample, other DNA sequences code for this CDR3. The chain employs TRBV5-6 and TRBJ1-1; D is unclear. Germline V gene data show CDR1 as SGHDT and CDR2 as YYEEEE. The ends were cut back, 0 bases at V and 4 bases at J, with 4 bases in the middle. This CDR3 contains 12 residues. Written as DNA, the CDR3 is TGTGCCAGCAGCTTGGGCGCCACTGAAGCTTTCTTT. Translating gives CASSLGATEAFF.